The clone carrying this TCR beta chain was counted at least ten times. Its specificity is unknown. The data derive from a study of regulatory T cells in long-lasting Graves disease. Time point given: newly diagnosed GD, antithyroid drugs for less than 3 months. From RNA extracted from PBMCs, the TCR library was made. Graves' disease diagnosis relied on American Thyroid Association guidelines. Whole-study results and caveats: Shared public clonotypes totalled some 2,500 in persistent patients, compared with about 970 in new patients.

Libraries of TCR beta came from iRepertoire HTBI primers plus Arm-PCR of CDR3 regions. TCRdb reprocessed the multiplex PCR reads via MiXCR and lists one record per CDR3 protein. The sample carries some 250,000 distinct CDR3 sequences, 15% to 20% recorded once. The material sequenced was peripheral blood mononuclear cells (PBMCs), taken at new diagnosis, from a patient treated with antithyroid drugs. The TCR comes from a female donor with Graves disease.

The CDR3 DNA reads as TGTGCCAGCTCGACCCGCGTGAACACTGAAGCTTTCTTT. Translating gives CASSTRVNTEAFF. This chain uses TRBV18 with TRBJ1-1; D is uncertain. This CDR3 spans 13 amino acids. Germline loops: CDR1 KGHSH, CDR2 LQKENI. Trimming removed 6 bases at V and 0 bases at J, with 8 bases between.